Listed below are T cell receptor beta chains from one sample, sequenced in a study of technical replicates of blood from four donors. Profiling relied on immunoSEQ multiplex PCR, and the TCRdb table lists in-frame clones only, not all of them. The repertoire holds about 97,000 clones, with under 96% as singletons. The material sequenced was T cells isolated from PBMCs. These receptors were collected from a human donor in good health. CDR3s include the opening cysteine and the closing phenylalanine or tryptophan. A D gene is named only where the DNA matches it firmly. Size is stated for part of the rows, as once, few or many counts, or as a class when the clone is expanded.

DNA: TGTGCCAGCAGCCGTCTTCCGGGACAGGCTCTTGAAGCTTTCTTT; CDR3: CASSRLPGQALEAFF; J: TRBJ1-1; size: NA; D: TRBD1; V: TRBV11-2
DNA: TGCAGCGTTGAAACAGGGCAGAACACTGAAGCTTTCTTT; CDR3: CSVETGQNTEAFF; J: TRBJ1-1; size: few; D: NA; V: TRBV29-1
DNA: TGTGCCAGCAGGGGGGTCGGCGGGAGGAACACCGGGGAGCTGTTTTTT; CDR3: CASRGVGGRNTGELFF; J: TRBJ2-2; size: NA; D: TRBD2; V: TRBV27
DNA: TGTGCCAGCACCCAGGGCTATGGCTACACCTTC; CDR3: CASTQGYGYTF; J: TRBJ1-2; size: NA; D: NA; V: TRBV6-1
DNA: TGTGCCAGCAGTTTATCCTGGACAGGTGAAGCTTTCTTT; CDR3: CASSLSWTGEAFF; J: TRBJ1-1; size: NA; D: TRBD1; V: TRBV27
DNA: TGTGCCAGCAGACCCGACAGGAGCTGGAACACTGAAGCTTTCTTT; CDR3: CASRPDRSWNTEAFF; J: TRBJ1-1; size: NA; D: NA; V: TRBV6-5
DNA: TGCGCCAGCAGCCAAGATGAGGGTAGCTCTGGGGCCAACGTCCTGACTTTC; CDR3: CASSQDEGSSGANVLTF; J: TRBJ2-6; size: NA; D: NA; V: TRBV4-1
DNA: TGTGCCACCTTAGCGGGGGGGTCATTAGATACGCAGTATTTT; CDR3: CATLAGGSLDTQYF; J: TRBJ2-3; size: NA; D: TRBD2; V: TRBV10-3
DNA: TGTGCCAGCAGTTCCGGGACTAGCGGGAGGGGAACCTACAATGAGCAGTTCTTC; CDR3: CASSSGTSGRGTYNEQFF; J: TRBJ2-1; size: NA; D: TRBD2; V: TRBV27
DNA: TGCAGCGTGTCGACAGGGGCTATCAATCAGCCCCAGCATTTT; CDR3: CSVSTGAINQPQHF; J: TRBJ1-5; size: NA; D: TRBD1; V: TRBV29-1
DNA: TGCGCCAGCAGCCAAGTCCACGGGGGGGCTAGTAATGAGCAGTTCTTC; CDR3: CASSQVHGGASNEQFF; J: TRBJ2-1; size: NA; D: TRBD2; V: TRBV4-1
DNA: TGTGCCAGCAGCCAGGGACAGGGATTTGAAAAACTGTTTTTT; CDR3: CASSQGQGFEKLFF; J: TRBJ1-4; size: NA; D: TRBD1; V: TRBV7-8
DNA: TGTGCCAGCAGCTTAGCGGGACAATACGAGCAGTACTTC; CDR3: CASSLAGQYEQYF; J: TRBJ2-7; size: NA; D: NA; V: TRBV11-2
DNA: TGCGCCAGCAGCCTCTGGGACAGGATGAACACTGAAGCTTTCTTT; CDR3: CASSLWDRMNTEAFF; J: TRBJ1-1; size: NA; D: TRBD1; V: TRBV4-1
DNA: TGTGCCAGTAGTTGGGGACTAGCGGGAGTAGGCTACGAGCAGTACTTC; CDR3: CASSWGLAGVGYEQYF; J: TRBJ2-7; size: NA; D: TRBD2; V: TRBV19
DNA: TGTGCCAGCAGCTTCCTAGCGGGAACTCACGGGGAGCTGTTTTTT; CDR3: CASSFLAGTHGELFF; J: TRBJ2-2; size: NA; D: TRBD2; V: TRBV7-8
DNA: TGTGCCAGCTCGTCCCCAGCTACGGACAGGCCAGGTGGAGCTTTCTTT; CDR3: CASSSPATDRPGGAFF; J: TRBJ1-1; size: NA; D: TRBD1; V: TRBV18
DNA: TGTGCCAGCAGTGAATTGGGTACAGGTGCCTCGGGGGGGCAGTACTTC; CDR3: CASSELGTGASGGQYF; J: TRBJ2-7; size: NA; D: TRBD2; V: TRBV6-1
DNA: TGTGCCAGCAGCGTAATAGTTCGAGAAGGGGATGGCTACACCTTC; CDR3: CASSVIVREGDGYTF; J: TRBJ1-2; size: NA; D: NA; V: TRBV9
DNA: TGTGCCAGCAGTTTCACAGGGGGGTCCGGGGAGCTGTTTTTT; CDR3: CASSFTGGSGELFF; J: TRBJ2-2; size: once; D: TRBD1; V: TRBV6-5
DNA: TGTGCCAGCAGTTTAGCGGGAGGCGGCGGGGAGCTGTTTTTT; CDR3: CASSLAGGGGELFF; J: TRBJ2-2; size: NA; D: TRBD2; V: TRBV28
DNA: TGTGCCAGCAGCTTAGAAGGGGCCCTAGGGACCCAGTACTTC; CDR3: CASSLEGALGTQYF; J: TRBJ2-5; size: NA; D: NA; V: TRBV11-2
DNA: TGTGCCAGCAGCCCGAGCGGGAGGGGGTACACCGGGGAGCTGTTTTTT; CDR3: CASSPSGRGYTGELFF; J: TRBJ2-2; size: NA; D: TRBD2; V: TRBV11-3
DNA: TGTGCCAGTAATGCAGGGCCCGCGTCCCTCTCCTACAATGAGCAGTTCTTC; CDR3: CASNAGPASLSYNEQFF; J: TRBJ2-1; size: once; D: NA; V: TRBV19
DNA: TGCGCCAGCAGCTTGGTTACAGACCAAGAGACCCAGTACTTC; CDR3: CASSLVTDQETQYF; J: TRBJ2-5; size: NA; D: NA; V: TRBV5-1
DNA: TGTGCCATCAGTATATTAGGGGTTAGCGAGCAGTACTTC; CDR3: CAISILGVSEQYF; J: TRBJ2-7; size: NA; D: NA; V: TRBV10-3
DNA: TGCAGCGGCAGGGGTCTAGGCGAGCAGTACTTC; CDR3: CSGRGLGEQYF; J: TRBJ2-7; size: NA; D: NA; V: TRBV29-1
DNA: TGTGCCAGCAGCCTACCCCCCGGACAGGGGGCTTGGACTGAAGCTTTCTTT; CDR3: CASSLPPGQGAWTEAFF; J: TRBJ1-1; size: NA; D: TRBD1; V: TRBV5-8
DNA: TGTGCTAGTGCTCTAGCGGGAGGGCCCTACGAGCAGTACTTC; CDR3: CASALAGGPYEQYF; J: TRBJ2-7; size: NA; D: TRBD2; V: TRBV12-5
DNA: TGTGCCAGCAGCCTCTACGGCGGACAGGCCCGGACTAGCGGTTCCTACAATGAGCAGTTCTTC; CDR3: CASSLYGGQARTSGSYNEQFF; J: TRBJ2-1; size: NA; D: TRBD2; V: TRBV7-6
DNA: TGTGCCAGTAGTCCCCGAGGAGGGATTCCCAGTTCACCCCTCCACTTT; CDR3: CASSPRGGIPSSPLHF; J: TRBJ1-6; size: NA; D: NA; V: TRBV19
DNA: TGTGCCAGCAGCTTAGGCCTGAGGGTACGAGACTATGGCTACACCTTC; CDR3: CASSLGLRVRDYGYTF; J: TRBJ1-2; size: NA; D: NA; V: TRBV13
DNA: TGTGCCAGCAGACCCGGACAGGGTCGCAATCAGCCCCAGCATTTT; CDR3: CASRPGQGRNQPQHF; J: TRBJ1-5; size: NA; D: TRBD1; V: TRBV6-5
DNA: TGTGCCATCGGGCTTCAACAGGGGGCAGTGGCTGGGGCCAACGTCCTGACTTTC; CDR3: CAIGLQQGAVAGANVLTF; J: TRBJ2-6; size: NA; D: TRBD1; V: TRBV10-3
DNA: TGTGCCAGTAGTCCCCGGACAGGGGCGGACGGGGAGCTGTTTTTT; CDR3: CASSPRTGADGELFF; J: TRBJ2-2; size: NA; D: TRBD1; V: TRBV19
DNA: TGTGCCAGCAGGGAGGTCTCCTACAATGAGCAGTTCTTC; CDR3: CASREVSYNEQFF; J: TRBJ2-1; size: once; D: NA; V: TRBV6-1
DNA: TGTGCCAGCAGCCGACGGGCTAGCGGGAGTTGGGACAATGAGCAGTTCTTC; CDR3: CASSRRASGSWDNEQFF; J: TRBJ2-1; size: NA; D: TRBD2; V: TRBV5-6
DNA: TGTGCCAGCAGTACCGGGACTGAAGCTTTCTTT; CDR3: CASSTGTEAFF; J: TRBJ1-1; size: NA; D: NA; V: TRBV7-9
DNA: TGCGCCAGCAGCCAAGGTTGGAGATCGAGACAGGGTAACGAGCAGTACTTC; CDR3: CASSQGWRSRQGNEQYF; J: TRBJ2-7; size: NA; D: TRBD1; V: TRBV4-1
DNA: TGTGCCAGCAGCTACTCCCCGGGACAGGTGACGGCCGGGGAGCTGTTTTTT; CDR3: CASSYSPGQVTAGELFF; J: TRBJ2-2; size: NA; D: TRBD1; V: TRBV7-9
DNA: TGTGCCAGCAGAACTCCGGGACTAGCTATTAATGAGCAGTTCTTC; CDR3: CASRTPGLAINEQFF; J: TRBJ2-1; size: NA; D: TRBD2; V: TRBV6-5
DNA: TGTGCCAGCAGTTCTAACCCCTCAGGGTATGGCTACACCTTC; CDR3: CASSSNPSGYGYTF; J: TRBJ1-2; size: NA; D: NA; V: TRBV6-1
DNA: TGTGCCAGCAGCTTGGCCCCGGGACAGGGCTACGAGCAGTACTTC; CDR3: CASSLAPGQGYEQYF; J: TRBJ2-7; size: NA; D: TRBD1; V: TRBV5-6
DNA: TGTGCCTGTCCAAAACGCGGGGGCGCGTATGGCTACACCTTC; CDR3: CACPKRGGAYGYTF; J: TRBJ1-2; size: NA; D: NA; V: TRBV30
DNA: TGTGCCTGGAGTCAGGGCCTTACCTCGCCTTTCTATGGCTACACCTTC; CDR3: CAWSQGLTSPFYGYTF; J: TRBJ1-2; size: NA; D: NA; V: TRBV30
DNA: TGTGCCAGCAGCTTAACGCCCCCGGGTAGCACAGATACGCAGTATTTT; CDR3: CASSLTPPGSTDTQYF; J: TRBJ2-3; size: NA; D: NA; V: TRBV7-2
DNA: TGTGCCAGCAGCCAACCAAGCGGTATGAACACTGAAGCTTTCTTT; CDR3: CASSQPSGMNTEAFF; J: TRBJ1-1; size: few; D: NA; V: TRBV4-2
DNA: TGTGCAAGTCGCTTAGCAGCCCTAGCGGGAGGGTCCTACAATGAGCAGTTCTTC; CDR3: CASRLAALAGGSYNEQFF; J: TRBJ2-1; size: NA; D: NA; V: TRBV12-2
DNA: TGTGCCAGCAGTTACTCGACCGGACAGCCGGGAGGAGCTTTCTTT; CDR3: CASSYSTGQPGGAFF; J: TRBJ1-1; size: once; D: NA; V: TRBV6-5
DNA: TGTGCCAGCAGTGCGATCCACAGGGAACGGAGCTCCTATAATTCACCCCTCCACTTT; CDR3: CASSAIHRERSSYNSPLHF; J: TRBJ1-6; size: NA; D: NA; V: TRBV6-1
DNA: TGTGCCAGCAGCTTATGGGCAGGGGGAGGCTACACCTTC; CDR3: CASSLWAGGGYTF; J: TRBJ1-2; size: NA; D: TRBD1; V: TRBV13
DNA: TGTGCCAGCAGTTACTTCGACAGGGCCTACGAGCAGTACTTC; CDR3: CASSYFDRAYEQYF; J: TRBJ2-7; size: NA; D: TRBD1; V: TRBV6-6